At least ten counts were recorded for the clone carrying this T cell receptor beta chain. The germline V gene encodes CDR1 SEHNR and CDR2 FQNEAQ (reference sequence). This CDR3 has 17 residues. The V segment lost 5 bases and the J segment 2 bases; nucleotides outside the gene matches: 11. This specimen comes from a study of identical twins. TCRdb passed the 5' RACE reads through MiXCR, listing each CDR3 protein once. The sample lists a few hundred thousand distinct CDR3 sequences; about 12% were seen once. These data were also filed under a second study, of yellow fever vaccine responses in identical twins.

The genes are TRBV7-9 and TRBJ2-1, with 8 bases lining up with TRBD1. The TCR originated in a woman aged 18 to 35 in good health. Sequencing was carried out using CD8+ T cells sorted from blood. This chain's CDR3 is CASSPADRVGPYNEQFF. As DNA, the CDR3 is TGTGCCAGCAGCCCAGCGGACAGGGTAGGCCCCTACAATGAGCAGTTCTTC. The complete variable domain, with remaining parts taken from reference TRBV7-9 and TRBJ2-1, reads DTGVSQNPRHKITKRGQNVTFRCDPISEHNRLYWYRQTLGQGPEFLTYFQNEAQLEKSRLLSDRFSAERPKGSFSTLEIQRTEQGDSAMYLCASSPADRVGPYNEQFFGPGTRLTVL.